This T cell receptor beta chain originates from a study of beta chain features in type 1 diabetes (dated by TCRdb to the late 2010s). Background for the entire study: No differences in mean age, gender distribution, total cell number or subset yield were found between patients and healthy donors. A total of about 100,000,000 sorted cells were examined across all samples, and RNA yield correlated strongly with the number of cells per subset. In the study, TCRB repertoires of sorted circulating CD4+ T cell subsets from recently diagnosed type 1 diabetes patients were compared with those of matched healthy donors. Regulatory and stem cell-like memory subsets were isolated from only 8 patients and roughly eight healthy donors, whereas naive and central memory subsets came from all 28 donors. The research as a whole found: Patients with type 1 diabetes made fewer insertions and deleted more nucleotides at VDJ recombination sites, implying thymic rearrangement abnormalities. PCR might favor shorter templates, but patient and control samples were amplified and corrected together, so any skew would affect both groups equally. Sequencing cDNA rather than genomic DNA could over-represent highly expressing activated cells, although activation and CD3 levels did not differ between groups. A moderate but significant shortening of TCRB CDR3 length was observed in type 1 diabetes patients in all four CD4+ subsets. Naive, central memory and regulatory TCRB repertoires appeared to be more similar among patients than among healthy donors. Because the HLA sub-analyses included only small numbers of individuals, any influence of HLA type on TCRB rearrangement was left unresolved.

With regard to this clone: Its binding antigen is unknown. Base quality data are lacking; no much larger clone is found one base away.

A single peripheral blood draw of roughly 0.11 L on average was collected from each donor into heparinised tubes. Using a panel that included CD45RO, CCR7, CD25, CD127, CD95 and CD27, naive, central memory, regulatory and stem cell-like memory CD4+ T cells were sorted on a BD FACSAria II. A purity above 95% was achieved for all sorted populations. PBMCs were isolated immediately by Lymphoprep density gradient centrifugation and stained directly without culture. Samples were stained and sorted in pairs, with one healthy donor and one patient per experiment, so that batch effects were minimized. The entire amount of isolated RNA was reverse transcribed using the High Capacity cDNA Reverse Transcription Kit, so the sequenced TCRB transcripts were expressed ones. Naive, central memory and regulatory T cell samples underwent deep immunoSEQ sequencing, averaging around 3.7 million total reads per sample. Sorted cells were lysed in RLT buffer and RNA was extracted with DNase-treated RNeasy Micro or Mini kits, depending on cell number. Each cell subset was processed separately to prevent cross-contamination, with patient and healthy donor samples processed together. Using the immunoSEQ multiplex PCR, TCRB sequences were amplified from cDNA into 87-bp fragments spanning the CDR3 region. Amplicons were sequenced on the Illumina HiSeq platform. Per the authors' processing: Synthetic template baselines were used to correct PCR bias computationally, reads within Hamming distance 2 were collapsed, and singletons that could not be merged were discarded. By aligning reads against IMGT, V, D and J genes, CDR3 length, and insertions or deletions at six rearrangement sites were assigned. Within each subset, clonotype counts were normalized to sorted cell number, after which true diversity and Gini coefficients were computed with the tcR R package. The overlap coefficient, calculated on TCRB nucleotide sequences, was used to quantify repertoire sharing. TCRdb obtained this table from immuneACCESS and retained in-frame rearrangements with V and J assigned. These tables miss some clones; where compared with another copy, unresolved V genes account for less than half of the shortfall, and the remainder is unexplained. That table is the source of V, J and clone size, and D and trimming were worked out from the DNA. The sample contains over 100,000 clones, over 15% of them found a single time. The top ten clones comprise 2.3% of the sample.

Sequencing was performed on central memory CD4+ T cells from blood. This TCR came from a man aged 30 to 39 with type 1 diabetes.

The CDR3 corresponds to CASGLAKNIQYF. The nucleotides are TGTGCCAGCGGCCTAGCCAAAAACATTCAGTACTTC. The V gene is TRBV2 and the J gene is TRBJ2-4, with the D gene call left open. Trimming removed 8 bases from V and 0 bases from J, leaving 5 bases between the germline ends. The CDR3 numbers 12 residues from cysteine through phenylalanine. Only the CDR3 DNA is retained, 36 bases long and in frame from the first base. According to the germline V gene, CDR1 reads SNHLY and CDR2 reads FYNNEI.